The 11 T cell receptor beta chains listed next were all sequenced from one sample in a study of identifying expanded T cells in peripheral blood. The repertoire was sequenced with immunoSEQ multiplex PCR; TCRdb's copy has only in-frame clones and lacks some. Found here are about 82,000 clones, around 90% of them singletons; the top ten hold roughly 7%. The sample was blood. The source of these receptors is a person aged 18 to 75 in good health.

J is TRBJ2-7 and V is TRBV2; D unclear. The germline CDR1 and CDR2 sequences are SNHLY and FYNNEI. Trimming pared 8 bases from V and 0 bases from J, leaving 11 bases between. The CDR3 runs to 13 residues. This chain's CDR3 is CASFPANSYEQYF. In DNA, the CDR3 is TGTGCCAGCTTTCCCGCCAACTCCTACGAGCAGTACTTC.

The gene calls are TRBV4-1 and TRBJ1-2, with D possibly being TRBD1 (6 bases). This CDR3 spans 15 amino acids. CDR1 and CDR2 from the germline V gene are MGHRA and YSYEKL. Trimming took 4 bases from V and 3 from J, leaving 15 bases between them. The CDR3 coding sequence is TGCGCCAGCAGCCGAGGCCGGGACATTCACTATGGCTACACCTTC. Translating it yields CASSRGRDIHYGYTF.

The genes are TRBV6-6 and TRBJ2-1; 8 positions match TRBD2. The germline V gene encodes CDR1 MNHNY and CDR2 SVGAGI (reference sequence). The CDR3 has 13 amino acids. V lost 2 bases, J lost 9 bases, and 3 bases stayed unmatched. CDR3: CASSYAREGEQFF. For the CDR3, the DNA is TGTGCCAGCAGTTACGCTCGGGAGGGTGAGCAGTTCTTC.

CDR3 bases: TGTGCCAGCAGCCCCGGGACAGGGGGCGGGAAGGGTGAAGCTTTCTTT. This sequence encodes CASSPGTGGGKGEAFF. The V gene is TRBV7-3, the J gene TRBJ1-1; 12 bases line up with TRBD1. This CDR3 is 16 amino acids long. V trimming: 5 bases; J trimming: 7 bases; junction bases outside the gene matches: 11. The germline V gene encodes CDR1 SGHTA and CDR2 FQGTGA.

A few counts support this clone. The chain is built from TRBV19 and TRBJ1-5; TRBD1 matches at 8 bases. The junction had 15 bases not matched to a gene; V was cut back by 3 bases and J by 2 bases. Germline-derived CDR1 and CDR2 are LNHDA and SQIVND (reference sequence). CDR3 size: 19 residues. The CDR3 reads CASSMRRGLRWVGNQPQHF. CDR3 DNA: TGTGCCAGTAGTATGCGCAGGGGGCTTAGATGGGTCGGCAATCAGCCCCAGCATTTT.

This clone was detected once. The chain couples TRBV11-2 to TRBJ1-2; D remains ambiguous. This CDR3 has 13 amino acids. Trimming left V 0 bases short and J 2 bases short, with 4 bases between. From germline, CDR1 is SGHAT and CDR2 FQNNGV. The CDR3 DNA sequence: TGTGCCAGCAGCTTAGACAAGAACTATGGCTACACCTTC. Translation: CASSLDKNYGYTF. The entire variable domain, with the rest obtained from reference TRBV11-2 and TRBJ1-2, is as follows: EAGVAQSPRYKIIEKRQSVAFWCNPISGHATLYWYQQILGQGPKLLIQFQNNGVVDDSQLPKDRFSAERLKGVDSTLKIQPAKLEDSAVYLCASSLDKNYGYTFGSGTRLTVV.

The chain combines TRBV6-5 with TRBJ2-3, with no clear D. V shed 5 bases and J shed 1 base, with 4 bases lying between them. The germline CDR1 and CDR2 sequences are MNHEY and SVGAGI. The CDR3 has 12 amino acids. The CDR3 sequence: CASSTGTDTQYF. In DNA, the CDR3 is TGTGCCAGCAGTACCGGCACAGATACGCAGTATTTT.

The CDR3 reads CASNPGGANSYEQYF. DNA for the CDR3: TGTGCCAGCAACCCAGGGGGGGCGAACTCCTACGAGCAGTACTTC. This chain uses TRBV7-2 with TRBJ2-7, with D possibly being TRBD1 or TRBD2 (7 bases each). The germline V and J ends were trimmed by 7 bases and 0 bases, with 16 bases remaining between them. Germline CDR1 SGHTA, CDR2 FQGNSA. This CDR3 has 15 residues.

This clone has only a few counts. The chain couples TRBV14 to TRBJ2-7; D tentatively reads TRBD1 or TRBD2 (5 bases each). Trimming removed 4 bases from V and 5 bases from J, with 12 bases in between. Per the germline V gene, CDR1 is SGHDN and CDR2 is FVKESK. This CDR3 comprises 13 residues. Here the CDR3 DNA reads TGTGCCAGCAGCCTCCGACGGGGCCACGAGCAGTACTTC. This encodes CASSLRRGHEQYF.

The chain carries TRBV5-1 and TRBJ1-3; no definite D call. The CDR3 covers 14 residues. Germline CDR1 reads SGHRS; CDR2 reads YFSETQ. V was shortened by 6 bases and J by 0 bases, with 10 bases between the two germline ends. The CDR3 bases are TGCGCCAGCAAAGCCGCTTCCTCTGGAAACACCATATATTTT. Translated: CASKAASSGNTIYF.

V gene TRBV19 combines with J gene TRBJ2-1, with D maybe TRBD2 (6 bases). V shed 3 bases and J shed 8 bases, with 14 bases lying between them. The CDR3 has 14 residues. The germline CDR1 and CDR2 sequences are LNHDA and SQIVND (reference sequence). The CDR3 region is CASSIGPGVDEQFF. CDR3 in DNA: TGTGCCAGTAGTATTGGCCCGGGGGTCGATGAGCAGTTCTTC. Together with reference TRBV19 and TRBJ2-1, the CDR3 gives the full variable domain: DGGITQSPKYLFRKEGQNVTLSCEQNLNHDAMYWYRQDPGQGLRLIYYSQIVNDFQKGDIAEGYSVSREKKESFPLTVTSAQKNPTAFYLCASSIGPGVDEQFFGPGTRLTVL.